This T cell receptor (beta chain) was profiled in a study of shared clonotypes between healthy human individuals. CDR3 length: 12 amino acids. The germline V gene has CDR1 MDHEN and CDR2 SYDVKM. Trimming pared 7 bases from V and 1 base from J, leaving 4 bases between. The table came from immunoSEQ multiplex PCR; TCRdb's copy has only in-frame clones and leaves some out. The table shows about 680,000 clones, with around four fifths occurring only once. The material sequenced was memory CD4+ T cells sorted from blood. Subset specified: CD45RA-negative fraction. The sequence was obtained from a woman aged 25 to 39 in good health. The V call is TRBV28, the J call TRBJ1-4; D is undetermined. The CDR3 nucleotides read TGTGCCAGCACGGGAACTAATGAAAAACTGTTTTTT. Residues: CASTGTNEKLFF.